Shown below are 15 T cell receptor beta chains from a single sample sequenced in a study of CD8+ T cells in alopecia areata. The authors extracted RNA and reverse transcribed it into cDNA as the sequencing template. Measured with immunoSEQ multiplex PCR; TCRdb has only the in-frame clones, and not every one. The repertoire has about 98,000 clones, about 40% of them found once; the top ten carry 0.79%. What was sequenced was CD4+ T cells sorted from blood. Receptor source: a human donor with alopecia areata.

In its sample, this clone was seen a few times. The CDR3 coding sequence is TGCAGCGTTCAGACTAGCTATCCTGAGCAGTTCTTC. Amino acid sequence: CSVQTSYPEQFF. The genes are TRBV29-1 and TRBJ2-1; TRBD2 agrees at 7 bases. Germline V lookup: CDR1 SQVTM, CDR2 ANQGSEA. J was trimmed by 9 bases and V by 5 bases; bases with no gene match: 7. The CDR3 has 12 residues.

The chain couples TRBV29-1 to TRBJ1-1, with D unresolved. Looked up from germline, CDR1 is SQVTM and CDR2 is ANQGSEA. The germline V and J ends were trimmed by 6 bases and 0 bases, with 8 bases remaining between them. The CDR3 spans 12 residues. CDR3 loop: CSVKGMNTEAFF. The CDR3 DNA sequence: TGCAGCGTAAAAGGGATGAACACTGAAGCTTTCTTT.

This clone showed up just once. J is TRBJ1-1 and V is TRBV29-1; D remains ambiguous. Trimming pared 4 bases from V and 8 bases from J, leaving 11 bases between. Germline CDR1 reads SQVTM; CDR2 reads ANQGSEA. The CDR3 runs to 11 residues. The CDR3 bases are TGCAGCGTTGTGGGTAGTAGGGAAGCTTTCTTT. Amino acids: CSVVGSREAFF. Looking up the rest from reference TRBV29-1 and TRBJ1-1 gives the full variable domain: SAVISQKPSRDICQRGTSLTIQCQVDSQVTMMFWYRQQPGQSLTLIATANQGSEATYESGFVIDKFPISRPNLTFSTLTVSNMSPEDSSIYLCSVVGSREAFFGQGTRLTVV.

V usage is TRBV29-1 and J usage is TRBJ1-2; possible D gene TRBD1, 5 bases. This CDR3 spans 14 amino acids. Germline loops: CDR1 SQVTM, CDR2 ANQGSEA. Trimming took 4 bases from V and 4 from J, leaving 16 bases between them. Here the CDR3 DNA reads TGCAGCGTTGTACGGCAGGGAAGGTCCTATGGCTACACCTTC. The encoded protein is CSVVRQGRSYGYTF.

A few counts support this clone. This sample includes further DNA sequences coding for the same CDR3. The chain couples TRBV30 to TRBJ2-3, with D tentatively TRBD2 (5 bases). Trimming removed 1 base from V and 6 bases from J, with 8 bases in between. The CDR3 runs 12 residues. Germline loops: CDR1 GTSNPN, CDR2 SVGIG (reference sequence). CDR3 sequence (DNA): TGTGCCTGGAGTGGACCGGGGGATACGCAGTATTTT. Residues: CAWSGPGDTQYF.

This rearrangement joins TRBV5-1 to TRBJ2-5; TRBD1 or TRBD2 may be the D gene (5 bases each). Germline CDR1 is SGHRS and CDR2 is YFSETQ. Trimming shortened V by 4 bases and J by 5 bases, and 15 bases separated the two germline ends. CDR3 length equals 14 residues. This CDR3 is CASSLRLGEETQYF. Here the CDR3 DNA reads TGCGCCAGCAGCCTCAGATTAGGGGAGGAGACCCAGTACTTC.

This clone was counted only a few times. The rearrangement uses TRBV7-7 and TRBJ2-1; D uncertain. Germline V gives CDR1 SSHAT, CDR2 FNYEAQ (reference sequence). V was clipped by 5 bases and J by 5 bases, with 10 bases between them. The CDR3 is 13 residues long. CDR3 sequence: CASSLGIDNEQFF. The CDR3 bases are TGTGCCAGCAGCCTCGGCATCGACAATGAGCAGTTCTTC.

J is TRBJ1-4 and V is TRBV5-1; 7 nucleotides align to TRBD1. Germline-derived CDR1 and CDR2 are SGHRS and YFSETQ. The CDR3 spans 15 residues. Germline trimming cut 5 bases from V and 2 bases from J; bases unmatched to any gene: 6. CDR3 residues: CASRKTGQTNEKLFF. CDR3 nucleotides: TGCGCCAGCAGAAAAACGGGACAGACTAATGAAAAACTGTTTTTT.

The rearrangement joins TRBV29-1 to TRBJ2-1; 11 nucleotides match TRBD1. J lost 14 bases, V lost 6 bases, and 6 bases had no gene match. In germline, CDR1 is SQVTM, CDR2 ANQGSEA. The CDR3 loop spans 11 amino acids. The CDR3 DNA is TGCAGCGTAGCCGGACAGGGGGCTGAGTTCTTC. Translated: CSVAGQGAEFF.

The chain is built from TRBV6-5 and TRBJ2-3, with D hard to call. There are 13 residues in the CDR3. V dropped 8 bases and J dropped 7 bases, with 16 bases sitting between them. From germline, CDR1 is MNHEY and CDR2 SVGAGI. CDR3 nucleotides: TGTGCCAGCGCCGGCGGTCTATCAAATACGCAGTATTTT. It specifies CASAGGLSNTQYF.

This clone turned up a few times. CDR3 residues: CASSFRGNTQYF. CDR3 DNA sequence: TGTGCCAGCAGCTTTAGGGGGAATACGCAGTATTTT. The chain recombines TRBV7-8 with TRBJ2-3; perhaps TRBD1 as D (6 bases). The CDR3 is 12 residues long. V was trimmed by 3 bases and J by 7 bases, leaving 8 bases between them. Germline loops: CDR1 SGHVS, CDR2 FQNEAQ.

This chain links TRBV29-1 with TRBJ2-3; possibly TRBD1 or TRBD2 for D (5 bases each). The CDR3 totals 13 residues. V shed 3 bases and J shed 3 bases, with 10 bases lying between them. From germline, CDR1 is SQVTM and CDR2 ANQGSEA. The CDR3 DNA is TGCAGCGTTGACGGGGCAGTGACAGATACGCAGTATTTT. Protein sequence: CSVDGAVTDTQYF.

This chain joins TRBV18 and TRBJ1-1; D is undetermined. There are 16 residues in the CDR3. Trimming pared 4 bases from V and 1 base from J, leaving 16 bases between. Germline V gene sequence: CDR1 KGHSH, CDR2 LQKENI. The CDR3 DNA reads TGTGCCAGCTCACAAATACCAGTCCGGAAGAACACTGAAGCTTTCTTT. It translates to CASSQIPVRKNTEAFF.

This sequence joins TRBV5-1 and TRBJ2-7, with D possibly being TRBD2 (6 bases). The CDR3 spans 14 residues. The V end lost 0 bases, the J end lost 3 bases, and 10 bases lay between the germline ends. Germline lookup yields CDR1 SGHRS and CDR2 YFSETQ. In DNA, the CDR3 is TGCGCCAGCAGCTTGGGCCCCGGGAGCTACGAGCAGTACTTC. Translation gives CASSLGPGSYEQYF.

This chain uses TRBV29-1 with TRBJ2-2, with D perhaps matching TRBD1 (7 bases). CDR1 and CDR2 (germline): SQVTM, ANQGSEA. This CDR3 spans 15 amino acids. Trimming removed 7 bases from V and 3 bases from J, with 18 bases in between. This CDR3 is CSAIGRGVDTGELFF. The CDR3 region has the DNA TGCAGCGCGATAGGCAGGGGGGTAGACACCGGGGAGCTGTTTTTT.